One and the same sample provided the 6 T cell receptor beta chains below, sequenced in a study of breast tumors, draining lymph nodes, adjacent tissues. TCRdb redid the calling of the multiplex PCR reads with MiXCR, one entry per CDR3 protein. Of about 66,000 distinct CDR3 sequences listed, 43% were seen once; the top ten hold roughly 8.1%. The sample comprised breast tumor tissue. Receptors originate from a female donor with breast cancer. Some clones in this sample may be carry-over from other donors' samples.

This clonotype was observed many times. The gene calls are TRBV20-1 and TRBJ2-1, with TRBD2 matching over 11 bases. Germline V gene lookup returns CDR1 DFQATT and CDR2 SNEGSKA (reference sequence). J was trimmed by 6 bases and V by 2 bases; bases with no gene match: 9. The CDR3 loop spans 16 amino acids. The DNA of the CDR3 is TGCAGTGCTAGATCCTTAACTAGCGGGAGTATCAATGAGCAGTTCTTC. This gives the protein CSARSLTSGSINEQFF.

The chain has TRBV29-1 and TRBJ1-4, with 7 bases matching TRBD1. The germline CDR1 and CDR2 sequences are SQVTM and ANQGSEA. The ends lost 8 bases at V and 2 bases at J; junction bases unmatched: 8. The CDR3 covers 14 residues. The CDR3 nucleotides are TGCAGCCCAAGACTAGGGGGCACTAATGAAAAACTGTTTTTT. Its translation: CSPRLGGTNEKLFF.

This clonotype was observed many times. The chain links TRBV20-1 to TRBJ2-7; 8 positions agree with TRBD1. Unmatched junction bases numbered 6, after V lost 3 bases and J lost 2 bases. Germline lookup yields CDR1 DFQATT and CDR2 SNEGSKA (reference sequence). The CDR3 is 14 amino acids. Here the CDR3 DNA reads TGCAGTGCTAGCTCCAGGGGGCTACCCTACGAGCAGTACTTC. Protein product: CSASSRGLPYEQYF.

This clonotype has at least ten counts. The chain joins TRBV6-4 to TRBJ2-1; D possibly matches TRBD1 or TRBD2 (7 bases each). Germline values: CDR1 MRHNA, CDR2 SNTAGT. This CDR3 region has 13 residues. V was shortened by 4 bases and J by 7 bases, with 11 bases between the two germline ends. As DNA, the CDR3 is TGTGCCAGCAGTGCAGGGGGAGGGAATGAGCAGTTCTTC. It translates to CASSAGGGNEQFF.

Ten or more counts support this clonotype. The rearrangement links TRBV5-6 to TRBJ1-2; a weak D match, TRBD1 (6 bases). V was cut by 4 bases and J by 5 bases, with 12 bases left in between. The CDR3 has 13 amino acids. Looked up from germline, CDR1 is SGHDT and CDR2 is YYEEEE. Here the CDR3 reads CASSPGQTYGYTF. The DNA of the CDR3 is TGTGCCAGCAGCCCTGGACAGACTTATGGCTACACCTTC. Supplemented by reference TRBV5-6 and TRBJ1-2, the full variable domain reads DAGVTQSPTHLIKTRGQQVTLRCSPKSGHDTVSWYQQALGQGPQFIFQYYEEEERQRGNFPDRFSGHQFPNYSSELNVNALLLGDSALYLCASSPGQTYGYTFGSGTRLTVV.

CDR3 protein: CSARDLRSPSITEAFF. Here the CDR3 DNA reads TGCAGTGCTAGAGATCTAAGGAGCCCCTCGATCACTGAAGCTTTCTTT. The V gene is TRBV20-1, the J gene TRBJ1-1, with D hard to call. V gave up 0 bases and J gave up 4 bases, with 18 bases separating them. The CDR3 sequence is 16 residues long. Germline V gene sequence: CDR1 DFQATT, CDR2 SNEGSKA (reference sequence).